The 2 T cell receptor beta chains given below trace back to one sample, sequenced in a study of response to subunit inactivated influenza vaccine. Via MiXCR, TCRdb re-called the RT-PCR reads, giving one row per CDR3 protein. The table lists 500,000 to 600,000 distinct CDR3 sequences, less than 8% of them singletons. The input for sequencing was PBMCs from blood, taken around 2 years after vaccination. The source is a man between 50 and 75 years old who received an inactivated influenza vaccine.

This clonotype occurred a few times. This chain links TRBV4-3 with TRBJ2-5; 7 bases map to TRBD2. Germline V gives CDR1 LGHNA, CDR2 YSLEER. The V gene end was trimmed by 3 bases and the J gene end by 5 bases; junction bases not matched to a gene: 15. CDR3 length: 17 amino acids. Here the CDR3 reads CASSQLYQPGGAETQYF. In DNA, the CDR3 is TGCGCCAGCAGCCAGCTTTACCAACCGGGGGGTGCTGAGACCCAGTACTTC.

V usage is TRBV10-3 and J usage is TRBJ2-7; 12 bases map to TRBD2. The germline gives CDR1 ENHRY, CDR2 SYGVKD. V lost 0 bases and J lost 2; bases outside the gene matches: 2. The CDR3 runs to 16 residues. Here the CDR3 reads CAISESASGGAYEQYF. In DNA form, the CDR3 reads TGTGCCATCAGTGAGTCTGCTAGCGGGGGGGCCTACGAGCAGTACTTC.